The 21 T cell receptor beta chains in this list originate from one sample, sequenced in a study of CD8+ T cells in alopecia areata. cDNA serving as the sequencing template came from extracted, reverse transcribed RNA. Data came from immunoSEQ multiplex PCR; TCRdb stores just in-frame clones and leaves some out. The sample lists over 120,000 clones; roughly 46% were seen once. Sequenced here: CD4+ T cells sorted from blood, sampled at week 0. The receptors shown here come from a human donor with alopecia areata.

The chain is built from TRBV4-3 and TRBJ1-3, with D unresolved. The germline V gene has CDR1 LGHNA and CDR2 YSLEER. The CDR3 has 13 amino acids. The ends were cut back, 5 bases at V and 7 bases at J, with 12 bases in the middle. CDR3 residues: CASSSGRYNTIYF. CDR3 nucleotide sequence: TGCGCCAGCAGCTCAGGCCGCTATAACACCATATATTTT.

This clone occurred a few times. This rearrangement joins TRBV5-6 to TRBJ1-1; no clear D. Per germline, CDR1 SGHDT and CDR2 YYEEEE. CDR3 length: 15 amino acids. V was trimmed by 4 bases and J by 4 bases, leaving 17 bases between them. The CDR3 DNA is TGTGCCAGCAGCCCCTTACGTCGTGTAGCCACTGAAGCTTTCTTT. Encoded protein: CASSPLRRVATEAFF.

The rearrangement joins TRBV29-1 to TRBJ1-1; D unresolved. Germline values: CDR1 SQVTM, CDR2 ANQGSEA. This CDR3 is built from 13 residues. With 5 bases removed from V and 6 bases from J, the gap between germline ends came to 16 bases. The CDR3 spells CSVRPDLTAEAFF. The CDR3 DNA is TGCAGCGTTCGTCCAGACCTTACGGCTGAAGCTTTCTTT.

This clone was seen more than once but under ten times. The V and J genes are TRBV29-1 and TRBJ2-7, with 9 bases identical to TRBD1. The CDR3 runs 14 residues. CDR1 and CDR2 (germline): SQVTM, ANQGSEA. V lost 3 bases, J lost 3 bases, and 6 bases stayed unmatched. The CDR3 is CSVDAGQGVYEQYF. The CDR3 DNA reads TGCAGCGTTGACGCGGGACAGGGCGTCTACGAGCAGTACTTC.

The sample holds one count of this clone. The V call is TRBV7-9, the J call TRBJ2-3, with D perhaps matching TRBD2 (5 bases). Germline V CDR1 and CDR2: SEHNR, FQNEAQ (reference sequence). The CDR3 extends over 13 amino acids. Trimming shortened V by 5 bases and J by 9 bases, and 15 bases separated the two germline ends. The CDR3 DNA is TGTGCCAGCAGCCCGAACCTACTAGGGACGCAGTATTTT. Translating it yields CASSPNLLGTQYF.

The chain recombines TRBV6-5 with TRBJ1-2; perhaps TRBD1 as D (6 bases). The CDR3 is 16 amino acids. Germline values: CDR1 MNHEY, CDR2 SVGAGI. Trimming cost V 0 bases and J 0 bases, with 11 bases left between them. The CDR3 loop reads CASSYSTGISNYGYTF. The CDR3 DNA reads TGTGCCAGCAGTTACTCGACAGGAATATCTAACTATGGCTACACCTTC.

This clone was seen more than once but under ten times. The CDR3 loop reads CAWSAPPGYYEQYF. The CDR3 DNA is TGTGCCTGGTCAGCACCCCCGGGATACTACGAGCAGTACTTC. V and J are TRBV30 and TRBJ2-7; the D gene is possibly TRBD2 (5 bases). This CDR3 is 14 amino acids long. Germline assignment: CDR1 GTSNPN and CDR2 SVGIG (reference sequence). Trimming shortened V by 5 bases and J by 3 bases, and 17 bases separated the two germline ends. Based on the CDR3 plus reference TRBV30 and TRBJ2-7, the full variable domain is SQTIHQWPATLVQPVGSPLSLECTVEGTSNPNLYWYRQAAGRGLQLLFYSVGIGQISSEVPQNLSASRPQDRQFILSSKKLLLSDSGFYLCAWSAPPGYYEQYFGPGTRLTVT.

The V call is TRBV29-1, the J call TRBJ1-1; perhaps TRBD1 as D (6 bases). V shed 7 bases and J shed 3 bases, with 12 bases lying between them. CDR3 length: 12 residues. Germline CDR1 SQVTM, CDR2 ANQGSEA. CDR3 bases: TGCAGCGCTCGAAGGGGGGACACTGAAGCTTTCTTT. The encoded protein is CSARRGDTEAFF.

The chain employs TRBV7-2 and TRBJ2-7; perhaps TRBD2 as D (6 bases). The V gene lost 3 bases and the J gene lost 3 bases, with 12 bases spanning the gap. This CDR3 region has 14 residues. CDR1 is SGHTA, CDR2 FQGNSA, per germline. The CDR3 coding sequence is TGTGCCAGCAGCTTTCCGGGGAGGAGCTACGAGCAGTACTTC. It translates to CASSFPGRSYEQYF.

V gene TRBV19 combines with J gene TRBJ2-3, with 9 bases that match TRBD2. Germline CDR1 and CDR2: LNHDA and SQIVND (reference sequence). V lost 5 bases to trimming and J lost 5 bases; unmatched junction nucleotides: 8. The CDR3 is 15 amino acids. The CDR3 DNA sequence: TGTGCCAGTAGTCTCCCCGCGGGAGGGCTAGATACGCAGTATTTT. This sequence encodes CASSLPAGGLDTQYF.

For this clone: This CDR3 is also generated by other DNA sequences in the sample. The chain employs TRBV30 and TRBJ1-5, with TRBD1 identical over 7 bases. CDR1 is GTSNPN, CDR2 SVGIG, per germline (reference sequence). Trimming at V came to 3 bases and at J to 0 bases, leaving 2 bases not matched to a gene. The CDR3 spans 14 residues. CDR3 region: CAWSGTVSNQPQHF. CDR3 coding DNA: TGTGCCTGGAGCGGGACAGTTAGCAATCAGCCCCAGCATTTT.

The V gene is TRBV7-6, the J gene TRBJ2-1, with D possibly called TRBD1 or TRBD2 (5 bases each). Trimming removed 5 bases from V and 8 bases from J, with 13 bases in between. Germline V gene data show CDR1 as SGHVS and CDR2 as FNYEAQ. CDR3 length: 13 residues. The CDR3 nucleotides are TGTGCCAGCAGCCCCCAGAGGGACGATGAGCAGTTCTTC. As protein: CASSPQRDDEQFF.

CDR3 sequence: CASSRNSQVNSYEQYF. The CDR3 nucleotides are TGCGCCAGCAGCCGAAATTCACAGGTTAACTCCTACGAGCAGTACTTC. This chain uses TRBV4-1 with TRBJ2-7, with TRBD1 as a possible D gene (5 bases). Germline V gene sequence: CDR1 MGHRA, CDR2 YSYEKL. The length of the CDR3 is 16 residues. V lost 4 bases and J 0 bases, leaving 16 bases between the germline ends.

The J gene is TRBJ1-4, the V gene TRBV29-1; no definite D call. Trimming removed 4 bases from V and 7 bases from J, with 16 bases in between. Germline CDR1 and CDR2: SQVTM and ANQGSEA. The CDR3 extends over 14 amino acids. CDR3: CSVAYYRSSEKLFF. The CDR3 nucleotides are TGCAGCGTTGCCTATTATCGATCTAGTGAAAAACTGTTTTTT.

V usage is TRBV18 and J usage is TRBJ1-2; D unresolved. CDR3 length: 13 amino acids. Looked up from germline, CDR1 is KGHSH and CDR2 is LQKENI. V lost 0 bases, J lost 5 bases, and 7 bases lay in between. The CDR3 sequence: CASSPPDGYGYTF. The DNA for the CDR3 is TGTGCCAGCTCACCACCGGACGGGTATGGCTACACCTTC.

The chain couples TRBV7-2 to TRBJ2-7; D gene unclear. Trimming left V 4 bases short and J 6 bases short, with 7 bases between. Per the germline V gene, CDR1 is SGHTA and CDR2 is FQGNSA. This CDR3 is 11 amino acids long. The CDR3 is CASSSPPEQYF. CDR3 nucleotides: TGTGCCAGCAGCTCCCCCCCCGAGCAGTACTTC.

The rearrangement links TRBV5-1 to TRBJ2-7; 7 nucleotides align to TRBD1. In germline, CDR1 is SGHRS, CDR2 YFSETQ. The CDR3 has 14 residues. The V gene end was trimmed by 5 bases and the J gene end by 2 bases; junction bases not matched to a gene: 7. CDR3 in DNA: TGCGCCAGCAGTAGTGACGACAGGGCCTACGAGCAGTACTTC. Its translation: CASSSDDRAYEQYF.

This clone was observed a handful of times. The chain is built from TRBV7-6 and TRBJ2-5, with 11 bases lining up with TRBD2. The V and J ends lost 4 bases and 0 bases, in that order; junction bases with no gene match: 13. The CDR3 has 19 amino acids. Germline values: CDR1 SGHVS, CDR2 FNYEAQ. CDR3 residues: CASSSRLAGRSTYQETQYF. For the CDR3, the DNA is TGTGCCAGCAGCTCCAGACTAGCGGGGAGGTCGACGTACCAAGAGACCCAGTACTTC. Drawing the rest from reference TRBV7-6 and TRBJ2-5, the complete variable domain is GAGVSQSPRYKVTKRGQDVALRCDPISGHVSLYWYRQALGQGPEFLTYFNYEAQQDKSGLPNDRFSAERPEGSISTLTIQRTEQRDSAMYRCASSSRLAGRSTYQETQYFGPGTRLLVL.

On this clone: This sample includes further DNA sequences coding for the same CDR3. The rearrangement joins TRBV29-1 to TRBJ2-2; TRBD1 is a possible D gene (5 bases). Germline values: CDR1 SQVTM, CDR2 ANQGSEA. V was trimmed by 6 bases and J by 2 bases, leaving 7 bases between them. The CDR3 spans 12 residues. CDR3 bases: TGCAGCGTAGACAGAAACACCGGGGAGCTGTTTTTT. Its protein is CSVDRNTGELFF.

This rearrangement joins TRBV7-2 to TRBJ2-3; 8 bases line up with TRBD2. J lost 6 bases, V lost 4 bases, and 12 bases had no gene match. CDR3 length: 16 residues. Per germline, CDR1 SGHTA and CDR2 FQGNSA. The CDR3 coding sequence is TGTGCCAGCAGCTCCAGGAGCGGGAGTATTTCCGATACGCAGTATTTT. Translated, it gives CASSSRSGSISDTQYF.

The chain uses TRBV2 and TRBJ2-6; D is undetermined. Per the germline V gene, CDR1 is SNHLY and CDR2 is FYNNEI. Between the trimmed V and J ends, which lost 3 bases and 0 bases, there was a span of 6 bases. This CDR3 is 15 amino acids long. For the CDR3, the DNA is TGTGCCAGCAGTGACGGCCTCTCTGGGGCCAACGTCCTGACTTTC. This gives the protein CASSDGLSGANVLTF.